What follows describes a single TCR beta chain. This specimen comes from a study of blood T cell repertoires in COVID-19. Sequencing used immunoSEQ multiplex PCR; TCRdb keeps in-frame clones, though not all of them. The top ten clones hold about 1.2% of a sample with about 380,000 clones, 88% of them seen once. Assignments of participants to cohorts depended upon their own reported clinical history. Germline CDR1 and CDR2: SGDLS and YYNGEE. The CDR3 totals 17 residues. The V and J ends lost 0 bases and 4 bases respectively, with 19 bases between them. The rearrangement joins TRBV9 to TRBJ1-1, with D possibly being TRBD1 (6 bases). Sequencing input: PBMCs or T cells enriched from blood (not recorded which). This TCR was recovered from a woman under 30 who had recovered from COVID-19. CDR3 bases: TGTGCCAGCAGCGTAGCCCAAGGGGGATGGGATAGCACTGAAGCTTTCTTT. Its protein is CASSVAQGGWDSTEAFF.